The 8 T cell receptor beta chains listed next were all sequenced from one sample in a study of blood T cell repertoires in COVID-19. Some clones are missing from TCRdb's copy, which holds only in-frame ones; the method was immunoSEQ multiplex PCR. The sample holds around 210,000 clones, around four fifths seen once. Sequenced input: peripheral blood. These receptors all stem from a man in his sixties with COVID-19, enrolled during active disease.

The V call is TRBV6-6, the J call TRBJ2-1, with TRBD2 matching over 11 bases. CDR3 length equals 14 residues. J gave up 6 bases and V 6 bases, and 4 bases lay outside the gene matches. Germline V gene lookup returns CDR1 MNHNY and CDR2 SVGAGI (reference sequence). This CDR3 is CASRTSGSANEQFF. The CDR3 coding sequence is TGTGCCAGCAGAACTAGCGGGAGTGCCAATGAGCAGTTCTTC.

The gene calls are TRBV21-1 and TRBJ1-2; TRBD1 is taken as the D call from the table, unchecked against the DNA. TRBV21-1 is a pseudogene segment. CDR3 length equals 9 residues. CDR3 region: CASSGAWDF. The DNA of the CDR3 is TGTGCCAGCAGCGGGGCCTGGGACTTC.

This chain's CDR3 is CASSYKTGTTGELFF. CDR3 bases: TGTGCCAGCAGTTACAAGACAGGGACCACCGGGGAGCTGTTTTTT. The V call is TRBV6-2 or TRBV6-3, the J call TRBJ2-2; TRBD1 matches 7 bases. CDR1 is MNHEY and CDR2 is SVGEGT in the germline V gene. This CDR3 has 15 amino acids. Trimming at V came to 2 bases and at J to 4 bases, leaving 4 bases not matched to a gene.

The genes are TRBV9 and TRBJ2-1; 10 bases align to TRBD2. CDR1 is SGDLS, CDR2 YYNGEE, per germline. The V gene end was trimmed by 4 bases and the J gene end by 9 bases; junction bases not matched to a gene: 10. CDR3 length equals 15 residues. The chain's CDR3 is CASSLSGREEVEQFF. The CDR3 DNA reads TGTGCCAGCAGCTTAAGCGGGAGGGAAGAGGTTGAGCAGTTCTTC.

This clone is labeled medium-sized (0.01 to 0.1%). The gene calls are TRBV16 and TRBJ1-4, with a possible D match to TRBD1 (5 bases). Germline CDR1 is KGHSY and CDR2 is FQNENV. The CDR3 runs to 15 residues. V lost 4 bases to trimming and J lost 7 bases, with 16 bases between them. The CDR3 is CASSPRGGKSEKLFF. In DNA, the CDR3 is TGTGCCAGCAGCCCCCGTGGGGGGAAGAGTGAAAAACTGTTTTTT.

In this sample, this clone turned up a few times. The rearrangement links TRBV5-1 to TRBJ1-1; no clear D. Trimming removed 0 bases from V and 2 bases from J, with 8 bases in between. Germline loops: CDR1 SGHRS, CDR2 YFSETQ. The CDR3 is 14 amino acids. In nucleotides, the CDR3 is TGCGCCAGCAGCTTGGATATCCGTAACACTGAAGCTTTCTTT. Protein: CASSLDIRNTEAFF.

This clone was seen only a few times. This chain uses TRBV16 with TRBJ1-1, with D unclear. With 0 bases removed from V and 6 bases from J, the gap between germline ends came to 11 bases. CDR3 length: 14 amino acids. Germline CDR1 is KGHSY and CDR2 is FQNENV. The CDR3 nucleotides read TGTGCCAGCAGCCAATCGCACCAGATACCTGAAGCTTTCTTT. Translating it yields CASSQSHQIPEAFF. Based on the CDR3 plus reference TRBV16 and TRBJ1-1, the full variable domain is GEEVAQTPKHLVRGEGQKAKLYCAPIKGHSYVFWYQQVLKNEFKFLISFQNENVFDETGMPKERFSAKCLPNSPCSLEIQATKLEDSAVYFCASSQSHQIPEAFFGQGTRLTVV.

V and J are TRBV4-1 and TRBJ1-2; 7 nucleotides agree with TRBD1. Germline lookup yields CDR1 MGHRA and CDR2 YSYEKL. The V gene end was trimmed by 3 bases and the J gene end by 3 bases; junction bases not matched to a gene: 10. This CDR3 spans 16 amino acids. The CDR3 DNA reads TGCGCCAGCAGCCAGGGACCGGGACAGAAGGACTATGGCTACACCTTC. This sequence encodes CASSQGPGQKDYGYTF.